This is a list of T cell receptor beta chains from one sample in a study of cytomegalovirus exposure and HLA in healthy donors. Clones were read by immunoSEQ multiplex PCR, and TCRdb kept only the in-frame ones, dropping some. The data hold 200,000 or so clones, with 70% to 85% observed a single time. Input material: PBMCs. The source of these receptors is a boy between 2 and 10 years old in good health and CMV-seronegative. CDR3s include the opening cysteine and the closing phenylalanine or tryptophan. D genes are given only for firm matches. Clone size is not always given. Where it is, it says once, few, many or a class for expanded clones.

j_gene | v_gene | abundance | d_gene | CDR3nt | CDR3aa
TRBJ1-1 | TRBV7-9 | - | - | TGTGCCAGCAGCCCTGTTAACACTGAAGCTTTCTTT | CASSPVNTEAFF
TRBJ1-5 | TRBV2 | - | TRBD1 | TGTGCCAGCAAACCAGGACAGGGAGGGCAGCCCCAGCATTTT | CASKPGQGGQPQHF
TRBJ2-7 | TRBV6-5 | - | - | TGTGCCAGCAGTTGGGGCGAGGACTACGAGCAGTACTTC | CASSWGEDYEQYF
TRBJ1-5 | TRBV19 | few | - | TGTGCCAGTAGTATGGTGGGCCTTTATAGCAATCAGCCCCAGCATTTT | CASSMVGLYSNQPQHF
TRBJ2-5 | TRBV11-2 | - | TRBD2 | TGTGCCAGCAGCTCTGCGGGGGGTGCTCAAGAGACCCAGTACTTC | CASSSAGGAQETQYF
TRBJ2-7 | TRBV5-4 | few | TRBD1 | TGTGCCAGCAGCTTGGGGGGGACAGGGGGCTACGAGCAGTACTTC | CASSLGGTGGYEQYF
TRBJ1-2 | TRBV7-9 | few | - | TGTTCCAGCAGCTTACGGTGGGGGGAAAAGACTAACTATGGCTACACCTTC | CSSSLRWGEKTNYGYTF
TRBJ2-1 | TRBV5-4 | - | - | TGTGCCAGCAGCCCCCGTGAGTCAGGCATTAATGAGCAGTTCTTC | CASSPRESGINEQFF
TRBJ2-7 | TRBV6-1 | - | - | TGTGCCACCCGGATGGGCTTATCCTACGAGCAGTACTTC | CATRMGLSYEQYF
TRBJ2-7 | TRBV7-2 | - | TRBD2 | TGTGCCAGCAGCTGGACTAGCGGGGGGGCCATATCAACCTACGAGCAGTACTTC | CASSWTSGGAISTYEQYF
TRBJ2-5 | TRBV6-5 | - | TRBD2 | TGTGCCAGCAGTTACTTAGGACTAGAATTATCGGGGACCCAGTACTTC | CASSYLGLELSGTQYF
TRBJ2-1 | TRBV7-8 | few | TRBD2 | TGTGCCAGCAGCTACAGGACTAGCGGGATGGATGAGCAGTTCTTC | CASSYRTSGMDEQFF
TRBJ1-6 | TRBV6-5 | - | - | TGTGCCAGCAGTTCCCGTTATTCACCCCTCCACTTT | CASSSRYSPLHF
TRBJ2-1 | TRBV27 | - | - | TGTGCCAGCAGCCACCTCTCCGGGACAACAAACAATGAGCAGTTCTTC | CASSHLSGTTNNEQFF
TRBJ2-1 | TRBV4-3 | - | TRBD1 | TGCGCCAGCAGCGGGAGACAGGGAAAGACGAACAATGAGCAGTTCTTC | CASSGRQGKTNNEQFF
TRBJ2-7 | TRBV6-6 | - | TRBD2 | TGTGCCGTGGGGGCGGGGGGGCTCTACGAGCAGTACTTC | CAVGAGGLYEQYF
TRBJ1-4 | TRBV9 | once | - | TGTGCCAGCAGCGTAGGCGGGACTAATGAAAAACTGTTTTTT | CASSVGGTNEKLFF
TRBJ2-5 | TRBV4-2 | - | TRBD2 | TGTGCCAGCAGCCAGGGGGATAGCGGGGGCCGGGAGACCCAGTACTTC | CASSQGDSGGRETQYF
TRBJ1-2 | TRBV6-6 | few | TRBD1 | TGTGCCAGCAGTCTACCGGGACAGGTCTATGGCTACACCTTC | CASSLPGQVYGYTF
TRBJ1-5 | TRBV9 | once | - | TGTGCCAGCAGCGTAGTCCCGGGTCAGCCCCAGCATTTT | CASSVVPGQPQHF
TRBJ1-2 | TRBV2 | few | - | TGTGCCAGAAGGGAGTCGGGATCCTATGGCTACACCTTC | CARRESGSYGYTF
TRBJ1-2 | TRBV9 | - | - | TGTGCCAGCAGCGTAAGAGGAGAGAGGTCCCCTTATGGCTACACCTTC | CASSVRGERSPYGYTF
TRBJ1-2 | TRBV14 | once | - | TGTGCCAGCAGCCAAGTATTTAGGGGGATATACTATGGCTACACCTTC | CASSQVFRGIYYGYTF
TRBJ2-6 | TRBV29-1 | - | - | TGCAGCGTTGGACAGTCTGGGGCCAACGTCCTGACTTTC | CSVGQSGANVLTF
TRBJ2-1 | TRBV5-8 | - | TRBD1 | TGTGCCAGCAGCCCCCGGGACAGGGGCTACAATGAGCAGTTCTTC | CASSPRDRGYNEQFF
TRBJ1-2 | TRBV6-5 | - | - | TGTGCCAGCAGTTACTTGGCAGGGGACTATGGCTACACCTTC | CASSYLAGDYGYTF
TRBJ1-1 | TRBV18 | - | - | TGTGCCAGCTCAGTTCTACAGGGTCGGCACACTGAAGCTTTCTTT | CASSVLQGRHTEAFF
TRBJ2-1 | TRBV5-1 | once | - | TGCGCCAGCAGATCGGACTCCGCGTACAATGAGCAGTTCTTC | CASRSDSAYNEQFF
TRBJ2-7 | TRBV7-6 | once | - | TGTGCCAGCAGCTTAGTGATTCAGGGCGAGCAGTACTTC | CASSLVIQGEQYF
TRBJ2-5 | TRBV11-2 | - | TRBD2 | TGTGCCAGCAGCTTAGTACGGGGGGGCGGAGAGACCCAGTACTTC | CASSLVRGGGETQYF
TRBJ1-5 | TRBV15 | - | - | TGTGCCACCAGCAGGAGTGGAGGGAGCAATCAGCCCCAGCATTTT | CATSRSGGSNQPQHF
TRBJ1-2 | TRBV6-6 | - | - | TGTGCCAGCAGTTACAGCGTCGGCGAGTTTGGAGGCTACACCTTC | CASSYSVGEFGGYTF
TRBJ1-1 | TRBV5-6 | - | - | TGTGCCAGCAGCTCTGGGGTGTGGGGCGGTGAAGCTTTCTTT | CASSSGVWGGEAFF
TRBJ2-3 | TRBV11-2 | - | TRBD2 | TGTGCCAGCAGCTTAGTTCCGGGCGGGGGGGCCTACACAGATACGCAGTATTTT | CASSLVPGGGAYTDTQYF
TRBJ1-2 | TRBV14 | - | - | TGTGCCAGCAGCCACGACACTGGAGGAGGCTACACCTTC | CASSHDTGGGYTF
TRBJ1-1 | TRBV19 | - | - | TGTGCCAGTAGTATTCGGGGTACTGAAGCTTTCTTT | CASSIRGTEAFF
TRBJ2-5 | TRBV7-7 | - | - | TGTGCTAGCAGCCCCACGTCGGCCGGGGGGACCCAGTACTTC | CASSPTSAGGTQYF